This T cell receptor (beta chain) originates from a study of blood T cell repertoires in COVID-19. Study context: In each case, the material was cDNA or gDNA derived from T cells, B-cell-depleted T cells, or PBMCs.

How the authors handled the data: The assay estimated nucleated cells by amplifying reference gene primers. Here immunoSEQ multiplex PCR was the method, and the copy in TCRdb shows in-frame clones only, minus some. D and trimming come from the DNA, and the V and J calls and clone size come from that table. The repertoire holds 450,000 to 500,000 clones, with 70% to 90% as singletons. The CDR3 totals 15 residues. Germline-derived CDR1 and CDR2 are SGHRS and YFSETQ. The J segment lost 0 bases and the V segment lost 4 bases, leaving 5 bases of the junction unmatched. The sample was peripheral blood. The TCR comes from a human donor in a cohort sampled during active COVID-19. V gene TRBV5-1 combines with J gene TRBJ2-3; 7 nucleotides agree with TRBD2. The CDR3 DNA reads as TGCGCCAGCAGCCCTAGGGAGGGGAGCACAGATACGCAGTATTTT. Protein: CASSPREGSTDTQYF.